The clone carrying this T cell receptor beta chain was seen a handful of times. Its antigen is not known. V lost 1 base, J lost 6 bases, and 19 bases lay in between. The CDR3 totals 17 residues. In germline, CDR1 is SGHTA, CDR2 FQGNSA. A 3' RACE protocol on RNA, with unique molecular identifiers, produced the TCR library. A single record per CDR3 protein comes from TCRdb applying MiXCR to the 3' RACE reads. The sample has 40,000 or so distinct CDR3 sequences; approximately 6.1% are singletons. Regarding treatment: PENTA 11 planned treatment interruption arm or continuous ART arm. Naive CD4+ CD45RA+ CD45RO- T cells were FACS-sorted from thawed PBMCs. This record belongs to a study of HIV-infected children after antiretroviral therapy interruption. Study in general: Median age was about 9.5 years (interruption) and more than 7 years (continuous).

Notes on the study in general: By the end of treatment interruption, naive CD4+ clonality (Gini) increased.

The chain recombines TRBV7-2 with TRBJ1-5; weak D call: TRBD1 (6 bases). Sequences were derived from CD45RA+ CD4+ T cells from PBMCs, pooled from several time points, sampled from a donor given antiretroviral therapy, either interrupted or continuous. The subset: naive CD4+ CD45RA+ CD45RO- T cells. The origin of this receptor is a pool of human donors with HIV. The CDR3 sequence: CASSLGGGGPPSQPQHF. In nucleotides, the CDR3 is TGTGCCAGCAGCTTAGGGGGGGGCGGGCCGCCTAGTCAGCCCCAGCATTTT.